These T cell receptor beta chains were read from a single sample in a study of identical twins. Using its own MiXCR run on the 5' RACE reads, TCRdb lists one record per CDR3 protein. The table includes a few hundred thousand distinct CDR3 sequences, 6.5% to 9.5% detected once. These same data were also listed under a study on yellow fever vaccine responses in identical twins.

The sequenced material came from CD8+ T cells sorted from blood. The receptors shown here come from a woman aged 18-30 years in good health. CDR3s include the opening cysteine and the closing phenylalanine or tryptophan. The order of the fields is D gene, J gene, clone size, V gene, CDR3 protein, CDR3 DNA. A D gene is named only where the DNA matches it firmly. The listing skips clone size in some rows; elsewhere it reads once, few, many or a size class.

. | TRBJ2-1 | . | TRBV7-6 | CASSLFTGTSPGDNEQFF | TGTGCCAGCAGCCTGTTTACCGGGACTTCACCAGGAGACAATGAGCAGTTCTTC
. | TRBJ2-1 | many | TRBV29-1 | CSVFPMRGLNEQFF | TGCAGCGTTTTTCCGATGAGGGGTCTGAATGAGCAGTTCTTC
. | TRBJ2-1 | . | TRBV4-1 | CASSQGHQVLNNEQFF | TGCGCCAGCAGCCAAGGACACCAGGTCCTTAACAATGAGCAGTTCTTC
TRBD1 | TRBJ2-1 | many | TRBV29-1 | CSVTGTGVDEQFF | TGCAGCGTAACCGGGACAGGGGTCGATGAGCAGTTCTTC
. | TRBJ2-7 | many | TRBV4-3 | CASSHTPSGEREQYF | TGCGCCAGCAGCCACACCCCCAGCGGAGAGCGCGAGCAGTACTTC
TRBD2 | TRBJ2-7 | few | TRBV10-2 | CASSELTSGELEQYF | TGCGCCAGCAGTGAGTTGACTAGCGGGGAGTTAGAGCAGTACTTC
. | TRBJ2-7 | . | TRBV20-1 | CSARRDSTYEQYF | TGCAGTGCTAGACGGGACTCAACCTACGAGCAGTACTTC
TRBD2 | TRBJ2-1 | . | TRBV7-9 | CASSPTSGSNEQFF | TGTGCCAGCAGCCCGACTAGCGGGAGCAATGAGCAGTTCTTC
. | TRBJ2-7 | . | TRBV6-5 | CASSYGEETEQYF | TGTGCCAGCAGTTACGGTGAGGAGACCGAGCAGTACTTC
. | TRBJ2-1 | . | TRBV7-9 | CASSLSSGTEFF | TGTGCCAGCAGCTTAAGTTCCGGGACTGAGTTCTTC
TRBD1 | TRBJ2-7 | few | TRBV27 | CASSLLGQDYEQYF | TGTGCCAGCAGTTTACTGGGACAGGACTACGAGCAGTACTTC
. | TRBJ1-1 | few | TRBV27 | CASSLWPENTEAFF | TGTGCCAGCAGTTTATGGCCGGAGAACACTGAAGCTTTCTTT
. | TRBJ2-5 | few | TRBV7-2 | CASSWAGTQETQYF | TGTGCCAGCAGCTGGGCGGGGACACAAGAGACCCAGTACTTC
. | TRBJ2-7 | few | TRBV12-3/TRBV12-4 | CASSSHLFYEQYF | TGTGCCAGCAGTTCTCACCTATTCTACGAGCAGTACTTC
. | TRBJ2-1 | few | TRBV10-2 | CASIGTSYNEQFF | TGCGCCAGCATAGGGACATCCTACAATGAGCAGTTCTTC
. | TRBJ2-1 | few | TRBV9 | CASSGESLQADEQFF | TGTGCCAGCAGCGGGGAGTCCTTGCAAGCGGATGAGCAGTTCTTC
. | TRBJ2-1 | few | TRBV20-1 | CSAIGTESSYNEQFF | TGCAGTGCTATCGGGACCGAAAGCTCCTACAATGAGCAGTTCTTC
. | TRBJ2-3 | few | TRBV19 | CASSTVASTDTQYF | TGTGCCAGTAGCACAGTTGCTAGCACAGATACGCAGTATTTT
TRBD2 | TRBJ2-2 | few | TRBV20-1 | CSASRTSGLGTGELFF | TGCAGTGCTTCCCGGACTAGCGGCCTTGGTACCGGGGAGCTGTTTTTT
. | TRBJ2-7 | . | TRBV7-9 | CASSYSEAYEQYF | TGTGCCAGCAGCTATTCGGAGGCCTACGAGCAGTACTTC
. | TRBJ2-3 | many | TRBV5-6 | CASSLVRSEDTQYF | TGTGCCAGCAGCTTGGTTCGCTCCGAGGATACGCAGTATTTT
TRBD1 | TRBJ2-2 | . | TRBV10-3 | CAIRKFNAGQGVSGELFF | TGTGCCATCAGAAAATTTAATGCGGGACAGGGTGTATCCGGGGAGCTGTTTTTT
TRBD2 | TRBJ2-1 | many | TRBV29-1 | CSVDLASGTYNEQFF | TGCAGCGTTGACCTGGCTAGCGGAACCTACAATGAGCAGTTCTTC
TRBD1 | TRBJ2-7 | many | TRBV2 | CASSVGTGNYEQYF | TGTGCCAGCAGTGTAGGGACAGGGAACTACGAGCAGTACTTC
TRBD2 | TRBJ2-1 | . | TRBV4-3 | CASSQDRGRLADGYNEQFF | TGCGCCAGCAGCCAAGATCGAGGGCGACTAGCGGACGGCTACAATGAGCAGTTCTTC
. | TRBJ2-1 | few | TRBV6-2/TRBV6-3 | CASNLLRRGGYNEQFF | TGTGCCAGCAACCTATTGCGTAGAGGGGGTTACAATGAGCAGTTCTTC
. | TRBJ2-7 | few | TRBV4-2 | CASSQEAGYEQYF | TGTGCCAGCAGCCAAGAGGCGGGGTACGAGCAGTACTTC
. | TRBJ1-1 | . | TRBV7-9 | CASSLIENTEAFF | TGTGCCAGCAGCTTAATTGAGAACACTGAAGCTTTCTTT
. | TRBJ2-3 | . | TRBV4-1 | CASSQVQVGTDTQYF | TGCGCCAGCAGCCAAGTCCAGGTGGGCACAGATACGCAGTATTTT
. | TRBJ2-1 | many | TRBV29-1 | CSIEKGPNNEQFF | TGCAGCATCGAAAAAGGCCCTAACAATGAGCAGTTCTTC
TRBD1 | TRBJ2-2 | many | TRBV6-1 | CASMTTGQGITGELFF | TGTGCCAGCATGACCACGGGACAGGGGATAACCGGGGAGCTGTTTTTT
. | TRBJ2-1 | . | TRBV27 | CASTGLSDEQFF | TGTGCCAGTACGGGGCTGTCGGATGAGCAGTTCTTC
TRBD1 | TRBJ2-1 | many | TRBV7-9 | CASSPPQGKAYNEQFF | TGTGCCAGCAGCCCTCCACAGGGGAAAGCCTACAATGAGCAGTTCTTC
. | TRBJ2-1 | many | TRBV12-3/TRBV12-4 | CASRSPFQTPDYNEQFF | TGTGCCAGCAGATCCCCTTTCCAGACTCCAGACTACAATGAGCAGTTCTTC
. | TRBJ2-7 | few | TRBV5-6 | CASSSRAGYEQYF | TGTGCCAGCAGCTCCAGGGCAGGGTACGAGCAGTACTTC
TRBD2 | TRBJ2-1 | few | TRBV7-6 | CASSLWREGSYNEQFF | TGTGCCAGCAGCTTGTGGCGGGAGGGGTCCTACAATGAGCAGTTCTTC
. | TRBJ2-4 | . | TRBV27 | CASSLNQGIQNIQYF | TGTGCCAGCAGTTTAAACCAGGGAATCCAAAACATTCAGTACTTC
. | TRBJ2-4 | many | TRBV7-9 | CASSLGIAKNIQYF | TGTGCCAGCAGCTTGGGGATAGCCAAAAACATTCAGTACTTC
. | TRBJ2-3 | . | TRBV25-1 | CASSELPRLTDTQYF | TGTGCCAGCAGTGAACTTCCCCGACTCACAGATACGCAGTATTTT
. | TRBJ2-5 | few | TRBV3-1 | CASSQDTQETQYF | TGTGCCAGCAGCCAAGACACCCAAGAGACCCAGTACTTC
. | TRBJ1-4 | many | TRBV6-1 | CASSEYVGENEKLFF | TGTGCCAGCAGTGAATATGTGGGAGAGAACGAAAAACTGTTTTTT
. | TRBJ2-7 | few | TRBV27 | CASSPQGLFYEQYF | TGTGCCAGCAGTCCCCAGGGACTCTTCTACGAGCAGTACTTC
. | TRBJ2-1 | many | TRBV12-3/TRBV12-4 | CASSFEGYNEQFF | TGTGCCAGCAGTTTTGAGGGGTACAATGAGCAGTTCTTC
. | TRBJ1-1 | few | TRBV7-9 | CASSTTGAQEAFF | TGTGCCAGCAGCACCACCGGGGCACAAGAAGCTTTCTTT
TRBD1 | TRBJ2-7 | . | TRBV2 | CASSGQGPNEQYF | TGTGCCAGCAGCGGACAGGGCCCGAACGAGCAGTACTTC
TRBD2 | TRBJ2-1 | . | TRBV2 | CASSGIAGPYNEQFF | TGTGCCAGCAGTGGTATAGCGGGACCCTACAATGAGCAGTTCTTC
. | TRBJ2-7 | few | TRBV5-6 | CASSLGGMDYEQYF | TGTGCCAGCAGCTTGGGGGGAATGGACTACGAGCAGTACTTC
. | TRBJ2-7 | few | TRBV4-2 | CASSGQSNYEQYF | TGTGCCAGCAGCGGACAATCGAACTACGAGCAGTACTTC
. | TRBJ2-7 | . | TRBV6-2/TRBV6-3 | CASSYGRPTYEQYF | TGTGCCAGCAGTTATGGGCGTCCCACCTACGAGCAGTACTTC
. | TRBJ1-2 | few | TRBV5-1 | CASSTDLTESYGYTF | TGCGCCAGCAGCACGGACCTAACAGAATCCTATGGCTACACCTTC
TRBD1 | TRBJ2-1 | few | TRBV27 | CAARQGMSSYNEQFF | TGTGCCGCGAGACAGGGGATGAGCTCCTACAATGAGCAGTTCTTC
TRBD1 | TRBJ2-5 | . | TRBV12-3/TRBV12-4 | CASSSPGTGGEETQYF | TGTGCCAGCAGTTCCCCCGGGACAGGGGGCGAAGAGACCCAGTACTTC
TRBD1 | TRBJ1-1 | . | TRBV7-8 | CASGDRLRAFF | TGTGCCAGCGGGGACAGGCTGAGGGCTTTCTTT
TRBD1 | TRBJ2-2 | few | TRBV5-1 | CASRTPGQGVTGELFF | TGCGCCAGCAGGACTCCGGGACAGGGAGTTACCGGGGAGCTGTTTTTT
TRBD1 | TRBJ2-5 | many | TRBV4-3 | CASSQYRGDQETQYF | TGCGCCAGCAGCCAATACAGGGGAGACCAAGAGACCCAGTACTTC